These 26 T cell receptor beta chains came from one sample sequenced in a study of Graves' ophthalmopathy and Graves' hyperthyroidism. As the template, RNA transcripts were used to amplify TCR beta CDR3 regions. HTBI-primed first-round RT-PCR preceded second-round multiplex PCR. TCRdb analysed the multiplex PCR reads with MiXCR anew, one entry per CDR3 protein. The table shows hundreds of thousands of distinct CDR3 sequences, with roughly 39% occurring only once. The sequencing sample was made of peripheral blood. The receptors here all came from an adult man with Graves' ophthalmopathy.

The chain links TRBV7-9 to TRBJ1-4; D is possibly TRBD1 (6 bases). The CDR3 consists of 17 residues. Germline values: CDR1 SEHNR, CDR2 FQNEAQ (reference sequence). Between the trimmed V and J ends, which lost 5 bases and 7 bases, there was a span of 23 bases. The CDR3 DNA is TGTGCCAGCAGCCAAAGCGATACAGGGTTATACGGTGAAAAACTGTTTTTT. It codes for CASSQSDTGLYGEKLFF.

This clonotype was observed at least ten times. The rearrangement uses TRBV15 and TRBJ1-2; 9 positions agree with TRBD1. CDR3 length equals 14 residues. V trimming: 1 base; J trimming: 8 bases; junction bases outside the gene matches: 5. Germline assignment: CDR1 LNHNV and CDR2 YYDKDF (reference sequence). This CDR3 is CATSRAQGAGGYTF. For the CDR3, the DNA is TGTGCCACCAGCAGAGCACAGGGGGCAGGGGGCTACACCTTC.

This CDR3 is CSVEDSGDSNQPQYF. The DNA for the CDR3 is TGCAGCGTTGAAGATAGCGGGGATAGCAATCAGCCCCAGTACTTC. The genes are TRBV29-1 and TRBJ2-5, with 8 positions matching TRBD2. CDR1 and CDR2 (germline): SQVTM, ANQGSEA. The CDR3 totals 15 residues. The trim removed 0 bases at V and 9 bases at J, leaving 12 bases unmatched. Using reference TRBV29-1 and TRBJ2-5 for the parts outside the CDR3, the full variable domain is SAVISQKPSRDICQRGTSLTIQCQVDSQVTMMFWYRQQPGQSLTLIATANQGSEATYESGFVIDKFPISRPNLTFSTLTVSNMSPEDSSIYLCSVEDSGDSNQPQYFGPGTRLLVL.

The rearrangement joins TRBV6-1 to TRBJ1-1; no reliable D call. The germline V gene has CDR1 MNHNS and CDR2 SASEGT. V was cut by 6 bases and J by 2 bases, with 16 bases left in between. The CDR3 is made up of 15 amino acids. The CDR3 DNA sequence: TGTGCCAGCAGGGCGTTAAGGGAGATAAACACTGAAGCTTTCTTT. Its protein product is CASRALREINTEAFF.

A few counts support this clonotype. The chain has TRBV7-9 and TRBJ2-5; 10 nucleotides match TRBD1. The germline CDR1 and CDR2 sequences are SEHNR and FQNEAQ (reference sequence). This CDR3 has 15 residues. V was clipped by 5 bases and J by 4 bases; unmatched bases: 7. In nucleotides, the CDR3 is TGTGCCAGCAGCCCGCGACAGGGGGCCGGAGAGACCCAGTACTTC. Its protein is CASSPRQGAGETQYF.

This clonotype has ten or more counts. The rearrangement links TRBV10-3 to TRBJ1-4; D possibly corresponds to TRBD1 (6 bases). The germline V and J ends were trimmed by 0 bases and 10 bases, with 15 bases remaining between them. Germline CDR1 and CDR2: ENHRY and SYGVKD. The length of the CDR3 is 15 residues. CDR3 amino acids: CAISESGQGSGKLFF. The CDR3 region has the DNA TGTGCCATCAGTGAGTCCGGGCAGGGGAGTGGAAAACTGTTTTTT.

This clonotype was picked up a small number of times. The chain has TRBV5-1 and TRBJ2-5; no definite D call. The V gene's germline CDR1 is SGHRS and CDR2 YFSETQ. The V gene lost 4 bases and the J gene lost 0 bases, with 13 bases spanning the gap. This CDR3 comprises 15 residues. CDR3 in DNA: TGCGCCAGCAGCCGCACCGACCGAAACCAAGAGACCCAGTACTTC. Encoded protein: CASSRTDRNQETQYF.

There are a few counts of this clonotype. CDR3 in DNA: TGTGCCAGCAGCTCCTACACAAGCGGGACCTACGAGCAGTACTTC. It is translated as CASSSYTSGTYEQYF. The chain employs TRBV7-9 and TRBJ2-7; 7 bases align to TRBD2. V was pared by 4 bases and J by 2 bases, with 8 bases of the junction left unmatched. Looked up from germline, CDR1 is SEHNR and CDR2 is FQNEAQ (reference sequence). This CDR3 is 15 amino acids long.

Many counts were recorded for this clonotype. This sequence joins TRBV7-8 and TRBJ2-2; the match to TRBD1 covers 10 bases. The CDR3 consists of 15 residues. The V segment lost 8 bases and the J segment 7 bases; nucleotides outside the gene matches: 10. CDR1 is SGHVS and CDR2 is FQNEAQ in the germline V gene. The CDR3 loop reads CASHTGTGAHGELFF. The CDR3 DNA follows: TGTGCCAGCCACACCGGGACAGGGGCTCACGGGGAGCTGTTTTTT.

The gene calls are TRBV7-2 and TRBJ2-7, with D maybe TRBD1 (7 bases). CDR1 is SGHTA and CDR2 is FQGNSA in the germline V gene. The CDR3 contains 15 residues. The ends were cut back, 5 bases at V and 0 bases at J, with 14 bases in the middle. In nucleotides, the CDR3 is TGTGCCAGCAGCCGACAGGGACTCCTCTCCTACGAGCAGTACTTC. Its protein is CASSRQGLLSYEQYF.

This clonotype was seen ten or more times. The chain has TRBV2 and TRBJ1-2; D gene uncertain. This CDR3 is 13 amino acids long. V was trimmed by 6 bases and J by 1 base, leaving 9 bases between them. The germline V gene encodes CDR1 SNHLY and CDR2 FYNNEI. The CDR3 spells CASRGVFNYGYTF. The CDR3 region has the DNA TGTGCCAGCAGAGGAGTCTTTAACTATGGCTACACCTTC.

This clonotype showed up many times. The chain employs TRBV2 and TRBJ1-3, with D unclear. Germline CDR1 reads SNHLY; CDR2 reads FYNNEI. CDR3 length equals 13 residues. Trimming stripped 6 bases from V and 2 bases from J, with 8 bases between. CDR3 DNA sequence: TGTGCCAGCAGGCCGATAGCTGGAAACACCATATATTTT. Protein sequence: CASRPIAGNTIYF.

V and J are TRBV9 and TRBJ1-2, with TRBD1 as a possible D gene (5 bases). V gave up 4 bases and J gave up 8 bases, with 15 bases separating them. This CDR3 contains 13 residues. In germline, CDR1 is SGDLS, CDR2 YYNGEE. The CDR3 bases are TGTGCCAGCAGCTCCGGGACTCTGGGGGGCTACACCTTC. Its protein is CASSSGTLGGYTF. The complete variable domain, with remaining parts taken from reference TRBV9 and TRBJ1-2, reads DSGVTQTPKHLITATGQRVTLRCSPRSGDLSVYWYQQSLDQGLQFLIQYYNGEERAKGNILERFSAQQFPDLHSELNLSSLELGDSALYFCASSSGTLGGYTFGSGTRLTVV.

As concerns this clonotype: Just one base apart from a much larger clone, this may be a read error. This chain joins TRBV7-9 and TRBJ1-5, with D uncertain. The germline V gene encodes CDR1 SEHNR and CDR2 FQNEAQ (reference sequence). CDR3 size: 15 residues. The CDR3 region has the DNA TGTGCCAGCAACCCCCGGAGGGAGAACAATCGGCCCCAGCATTTT. It translates to CASNPRRENNRPQHF.

This clonotype was counted a few times. The V call is TRBV6-1, the J call TRBJ1-5, with D hard to call. The CDR3 length is 13 residues. The germline V gene encodes CDR1 MNHNS and CDR2 SASEGT. Trimming cost V 1 base and J 7 bases, with 8 bases left between them. CDR3 amino acids: CASSEVSGQPQHF. As DNA, the CDR3 is TGTGCCAGCAGTGAAGTCAGTGGGCAGCCCCAGCATTTT.

With regard to this clonotype: Relative to the germline gene, one junction end is altered; a read error may explain this. The chain is built from TRBV7-9 and TRBJ1-2; 10 bases line up with TRBD1. There are 14 residues in the CDR3. Germline V gene data show CDR1 as SEHNR and CDR2 as FQNEAQ (reference sequence). The CDR3 DNA sequence: TGTGCCATCAGCCCCGGACAGGGGGTGGACGGCTACACCTTC. It yields the protein CAISPGQGVDGYTF. The full variable domain, in which reference TRBV7-9 and TRBJ1-2 provide the parts outside the CDR3, is DTGVSQNPRHKITKRGQNVTFRCDPISEHNRLYWYRQTLGQGPEFLTYFQNEAQLEKSRLLSDRFSAERPKGSFSTLEIQRTEQGDSAMYLCAISPGQGVDGYTFGSGTRLTVV.

The CDR3 region is CASSYVKNTEAFF. CDR3 nucleotide sequence: TGTGCCAGCAGTTACGTGAAGAACACTGAAGCTTTCTTT. The chain carries TRBV6-5 and TRBJ1-1; D gene unclear. V dropped 2 bases and J dropped 1 base, with 5 bases sitting between them. The CDR3 length is 13 residues. Germline V lookup: CDR1 MNHEY, CDR2 SVGAGI.

A note on this clonotype: Here the CDR3 omits its conserved ending phenylalanine or tryptophan, so a read error is the likely source. Because the CDR3's place on the DNA is in doubt, the DNA is left out and the CDR3 is given as listed by TCRdb. CDR3 region: CSALGVAG. This chain joins TRBV29-1 and TRBJ1-1; the table assigns TRBD1, which was not confirmed against the DNA. A total of 8 residues make up the CDR3, ends included. Germline assignment: CDR1 SQVTM and CDR2 ANQGSEA.

The chain recombines TRBV10-2 with TRBJ2-7; maybe TRBD1 (7 bases). The CDR3 has 16 amino acids. V lost 6 bases and J lost 5, with 23 bases in between. Per the germline V gene, CDR1 is WSHSY and CDR2 is SAAADI. CDR3 protein: CASSVDGAGGGHEQYF. CDR3 coding DNA: TGCGCCAGCAGCGTTGATGGGGCAGGGGGAGGACACGAGCAGTACTTC.

The V and J genes are TRBV5-4 and TRBJ1-2; possibly TRBD1 for D (5 bases). The V and J ends lost 0 bases and 4 bases respectively, with 13 bases between them. Germline V gene data show CDR1 as SGHNT and CDR2 as YYREEE (reference sequence). The CDR3 is 15 residues long. CDR3 nucleotide sequence: TGTGCCAGCAGCTTGGGGGACGCTGACCTCTATGGCTACACCTTC. It specifies CASSLGDADLYGYTF.

The chain uses TRBV29-1 and TRBJ1-2; D possibly corresponds to TRBD1 (5 bases). Looked up from germline, CDR1 is SQVTM and CDR2 is ANQGSEA. This CDR3 comprises 11 residues. V dropped 8 bases and J dropped 1 base, with 8 bases sitting between them. The CDR3 region is CSIDSNYGYTF. The CDR3 DNA sequence: TGCAGCATAGACAGTAACTATGGCTACACCTTC.

The gene calls are TRBV7-9 and TRBJ2-7; possible D gene TRBD1, 6 bases. The V end lost 5 bases, the J end lost 2 bases, and 13 bases lay between the germline ends. The CDR3 runs to 14 residues. The V gene's germline CDR1 is SEHNR and CDR2 FQNEAQ (reference sequence). The CDR3 bases are TGTGCCAGCAGCGTCACAGGGAATCCCTACGAGCAGTACTTC. Translating it yields CASSVTGNPYEQYF.

CDR3 loop: CASSQGSGRGYTGELFF. The CDR3 DNA reads as TGTGCCAGCAGCCAAGGAAGCGGGAGAGGGTACACCGGGGAGCTGTTTTTT. The chain has TRBV25-1 and TRBJ2-2, with 8 bases aligning to TRBD2. CDR3 size: 17 residues. Germline V gene sequence: CDR1 MGHDK, CDR2 SYGVNS. The V gene end was trimmed by 6 bases and the J gene end by 3 bases; junction bases not matched to a gene: 12.

This clonotype has a count of ten or more. The chain carries TRBV9 and TRBJ2-5, with unresolved D. This CDR3 is 15 amino acids long. Germline assignment: CDR1 SGDLS and CDR2 YYNGEE. V was shortened by 4 bases and J by 2 bases, with 15 bases between the two germline ends. As DNA, the CDR3 is TGTGCCAGCAGCCCCCGGGCCGACTTACAAGAGACCCAGTACTTC. Protein product: CASSPRADLQETQYF.

A note on this clonotype: One end of the junction does not line up with germline, which may come from a read error. The rearrangement uses TRBV2 and TRBJ1-2; 12 bases align to TRBD1. The CDR3 is made up of 18 amino acids. In germline, CDR1 is SNHLY, CDR2 FYNNEI. CDR3: CTSRGRWDRGPNNYGYTF. The CDR3 DNA reads TGTACCAGCAGGGGCAGATGGGACAGGGGGCCCAACAACTATGGCTACACCTTC. Based on the CDR3 plus reference TRBV2 and TRBJ1-2, the full variable domain is EPEVTQTPSHQVTQMGQEVILRCVPISNHLYFYWYRQILGQKVEFLVSFYNNEISEKSEIFDDQFSVERPDGSNFTLKIRSTKLEDSAMYFCTSRGRWDRGPNNYGYTFGSGTRLTVV.

This clonotype was detected ten times or more. This chain uses TRBV7-3 with TRBJ1-4; D call uncertain. Deletions cut 7 bases from V and 7 bases from J, with 13 bases between. Germline CDR1 reads SGHTA; CDR2 reads FQGTGA. This CDR3 spans 13 amino acids. CDR3 region: CASNLGCTEKLFF. Written as DNA, the CDR3 is TGTGCCAGCAACCTTGGGTGCACTGAAAAACTGTTTTTT.